This T cell receptor beta chain came from a study of blood T cell repertoires in COVID-19. The wider study: COVID-19 samples from acute and convalescent phases originated in the United States, Italy and Spain. Sources were T cells, B-cell-depleted T cells, or PBMCs; the material itself was cDNA or gDNA.

As originally analysed: Using reference gene primer amplification, nucleated cell counts were estimated. Produced via immunoSEQ multiplex PCR; TCRdb's table is partial and in-frame only. The D gene and trimming were derived from the DNA, and the V and J assignments and clone size from that table. The sample holds about 54,000 clones, over 75% seen once. The trim removed 4 bases at V and 5 bases at J, leaving 9 bases unmatched. CDR3 size: 15 residues. Specimen: peripheral blood. This TCR came from a human donor in a cohort sampled during active COVID-19. V gene TRBV23-1 combines with J gene TRBJ2-5; 8 positions match TRBD1. TRBV23-1 is identified as an open reading frame with a role that is uncertain. Here the CDR3 DNA reads TGCGCCAGCAGTCCACCAATGACAGGGGTCGAGACCCAGTACTTC. Protein sequence: CASSPPMTGVETQYF.